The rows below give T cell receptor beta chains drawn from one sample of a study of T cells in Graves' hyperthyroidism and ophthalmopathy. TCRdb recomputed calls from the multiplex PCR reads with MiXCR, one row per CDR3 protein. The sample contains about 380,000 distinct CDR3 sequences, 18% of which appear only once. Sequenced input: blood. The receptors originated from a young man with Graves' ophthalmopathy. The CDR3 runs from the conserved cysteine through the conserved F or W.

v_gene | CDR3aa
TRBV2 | CASTVSQTGEAFF
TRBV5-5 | CASSSAGGENIQYF
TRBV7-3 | CASSPQADVGDTQYF
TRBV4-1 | CASSQGLAQETQYF
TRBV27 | CASAHRARYEQYF
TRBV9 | CASSVAIGSGVYNEQFF
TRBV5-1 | CASSLGGPSDGAFF
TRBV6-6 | CASSYSRGAGAKNIQYF
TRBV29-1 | CSTQTGGFAFF
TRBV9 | CASSVGVDFGQPQHF
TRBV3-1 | CASSKGDSLQGETQYF
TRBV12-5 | CASGYSTPRFYGYTF
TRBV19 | CASSLITESNYGYTF
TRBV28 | CASSTTGPTLNTEAFF
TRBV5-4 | CASRKMGSGGAFSTDTQYF
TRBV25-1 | CASKLAGMGETQYF
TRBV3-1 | CASSSRDRGEQYF
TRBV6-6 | CASSYSGTQYF
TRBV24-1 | CATSDGDSVTGELFF
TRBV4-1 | CASSRGQKYGNEQFF
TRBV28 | CASSLQGQNTGELFF
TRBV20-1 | CSARIWVAGRTDTQYF
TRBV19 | CASSRGLEQPQHF
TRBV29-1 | CSVSTGYTGELFF
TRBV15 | CATSMRGGVETQYF
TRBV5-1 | CASSTGMTTEQETQYF
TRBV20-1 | CSARDRRNRDTEAFF
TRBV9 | CASSLRGGGSGEAFF
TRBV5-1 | CASSLGQGAGDEQYF
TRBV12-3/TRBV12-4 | CASSLWTSGSYNEQFF
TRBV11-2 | CASSLAPTEREAFF
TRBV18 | CASSPGLAGLRTDTQYF
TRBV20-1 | CSAPAGRSFNSPLHF
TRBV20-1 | CSASRQGIYIQYF
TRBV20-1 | CSAPKRGGLDTQYF
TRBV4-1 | CASRLSSTDTQYF
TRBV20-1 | CSAVDMNYGYTF
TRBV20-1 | CSASGGLMNTEAFF
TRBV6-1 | CASTQPSYGYTF
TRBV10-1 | CASSESLAGGAEQFF
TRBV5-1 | CASSLTGPRFGNTIYF
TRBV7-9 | CASPPPGPETQYF
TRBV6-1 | CASRARDPGTDTQYF
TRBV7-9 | CASSPAGTDTQYF
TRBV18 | CASSTGDKETQYF
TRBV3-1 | CASSHSPSEEGNTIYF
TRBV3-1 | CASSQGTASYNEQFF
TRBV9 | CASSVGEISYEQYF
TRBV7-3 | CASSPEAANTEAFF
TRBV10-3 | CAISEMDAYEQYF
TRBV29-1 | CSVRPHLGGQPYEQYF
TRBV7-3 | CASSSYREETQYF
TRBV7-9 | CASSLPTDTQYF
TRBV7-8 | CASSFGGDVDTQYF
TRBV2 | CASSEALGTGANVLTF